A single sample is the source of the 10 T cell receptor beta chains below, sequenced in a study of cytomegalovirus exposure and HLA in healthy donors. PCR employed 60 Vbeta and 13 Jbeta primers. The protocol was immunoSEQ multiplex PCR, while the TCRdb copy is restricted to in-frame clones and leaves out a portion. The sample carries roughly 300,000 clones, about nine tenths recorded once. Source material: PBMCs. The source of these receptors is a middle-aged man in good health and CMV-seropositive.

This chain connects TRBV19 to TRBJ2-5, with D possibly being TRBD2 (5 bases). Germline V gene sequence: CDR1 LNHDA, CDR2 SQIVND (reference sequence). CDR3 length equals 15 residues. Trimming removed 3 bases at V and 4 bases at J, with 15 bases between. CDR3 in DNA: TGTGCCAGTAGTATCCTATCGAGCGGACGAGAGACCCAGTACTTC. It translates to CASSILSSGRETQYF.

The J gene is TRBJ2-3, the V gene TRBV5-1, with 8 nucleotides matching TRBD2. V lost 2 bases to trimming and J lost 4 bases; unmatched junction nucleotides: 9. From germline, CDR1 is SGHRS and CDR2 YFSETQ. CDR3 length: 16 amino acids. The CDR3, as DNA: TGCGCCAGCAGCTTCGGAGGGAGCGGGAGTTCAGATACGCAGTATTTT. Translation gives CASSFGGSGSSDTQYF.

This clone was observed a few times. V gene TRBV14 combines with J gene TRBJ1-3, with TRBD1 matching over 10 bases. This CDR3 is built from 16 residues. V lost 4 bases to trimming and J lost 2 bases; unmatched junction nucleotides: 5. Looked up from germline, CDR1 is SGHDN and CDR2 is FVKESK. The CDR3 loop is CASSRTGQGAGNTIYF. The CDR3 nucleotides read TGTGCCAGCAGCCGAACCGGACAGGGGGCTGGAAACACCATATATTTT. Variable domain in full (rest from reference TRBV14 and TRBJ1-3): EAGVTQFPSHSVIEKGQTVTLRCDPISGHDNLYWYRRVMGKEIKFLLHFVKESKQDESGMPNNRFLAERTGGTYSTLKVQPAELEDSGVYFCASSRTGQGAGNTIYFGEGSWLTVV.

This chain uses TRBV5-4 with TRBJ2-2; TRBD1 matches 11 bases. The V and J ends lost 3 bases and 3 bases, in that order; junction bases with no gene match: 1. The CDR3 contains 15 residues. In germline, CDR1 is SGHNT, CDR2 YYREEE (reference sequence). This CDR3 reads CASSSGQGDTGELFF. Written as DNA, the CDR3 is TGTGCCAGCAGCTCGGGACAGGGGGACACCGGGGAGCTGTTTTTT.

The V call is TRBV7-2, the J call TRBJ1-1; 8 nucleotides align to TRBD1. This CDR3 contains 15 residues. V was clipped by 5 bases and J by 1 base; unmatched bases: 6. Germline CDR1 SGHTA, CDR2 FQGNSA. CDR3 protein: CASSARQGWNTEAFF. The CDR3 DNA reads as TGTGCCAGCAGCGCCCGACAGGGGTGGAACACTGAAGCTTTCTTT. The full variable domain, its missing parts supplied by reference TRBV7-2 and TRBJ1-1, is GAGVSQSPSNKVTEKGKDVELRCDPISGHTALYWYRQSLGQGLEFLIYFQGNSAPDKSGLPSDRFSAERTGGSVSTLTIQRTQQEDSAVYLCASSARQGWNTEAFFGQGTRLTVV.

The CDR3 DNA is TGCGCCAGCAGCTTACTAGGCCATACGAACACTGAAGCTTTCTTT. This encodes CASSLLGHTNTEAFF. The rearrangement joins TRBV5-1 to TRBJ1-1; D not resolved. CDR1 is SGHRS and CDR2 is YFSETQ in the germline V gene. Trimming took 2 bases from V and 1 from J, leaving 12 bases between them. The CDR3 is 15 amino acids.

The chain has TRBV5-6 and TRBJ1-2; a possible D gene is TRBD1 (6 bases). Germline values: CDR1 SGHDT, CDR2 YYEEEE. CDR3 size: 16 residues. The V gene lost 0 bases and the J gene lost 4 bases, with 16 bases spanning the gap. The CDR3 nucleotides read TGTGCCAGCAGCTTGGTCGCGGGGGCGCGGCTCTATGGCTACACCTTC. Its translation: CASSLVAGARLYGYTF.

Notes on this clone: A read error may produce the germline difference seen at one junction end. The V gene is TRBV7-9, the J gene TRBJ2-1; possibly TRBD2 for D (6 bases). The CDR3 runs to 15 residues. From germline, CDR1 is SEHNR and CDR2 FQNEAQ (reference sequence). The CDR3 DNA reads TGTTCCAGCAGCTTGAGTGGGGGGACTTACAATGAGCAGTTCTTC. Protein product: CSSSLSGGTYNEQFF.

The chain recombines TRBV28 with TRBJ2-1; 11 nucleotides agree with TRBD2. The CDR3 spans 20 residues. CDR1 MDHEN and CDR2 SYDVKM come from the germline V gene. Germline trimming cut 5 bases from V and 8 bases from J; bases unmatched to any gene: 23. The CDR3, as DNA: TGTGCCAGCAGTCCAAATCTAGGCACTAGCGGGAGTGGGGTAAGGGATGAGCAGTTCTTC. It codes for CASSPNLGTSGSGVRDEQFF.

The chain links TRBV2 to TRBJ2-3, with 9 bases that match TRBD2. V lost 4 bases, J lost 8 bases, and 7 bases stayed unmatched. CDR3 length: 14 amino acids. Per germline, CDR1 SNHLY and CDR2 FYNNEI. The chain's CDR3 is CASSGGLARGTQYF. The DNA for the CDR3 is TGTGCCAGCAGTGGGGGACTAGCTAGGGGTACGCAGTATTTT. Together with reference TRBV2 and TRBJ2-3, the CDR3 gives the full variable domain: EPEVTQTPSHQVTQMGQEVILRCVPISNHLYFYWYRQILGQKVEFLVSFYNNEISEKSEIFDDQFSVERPDGSNFTLKIRSTKLEDSAMYFCASSGGLARGTQYFGPGTRLTVL.